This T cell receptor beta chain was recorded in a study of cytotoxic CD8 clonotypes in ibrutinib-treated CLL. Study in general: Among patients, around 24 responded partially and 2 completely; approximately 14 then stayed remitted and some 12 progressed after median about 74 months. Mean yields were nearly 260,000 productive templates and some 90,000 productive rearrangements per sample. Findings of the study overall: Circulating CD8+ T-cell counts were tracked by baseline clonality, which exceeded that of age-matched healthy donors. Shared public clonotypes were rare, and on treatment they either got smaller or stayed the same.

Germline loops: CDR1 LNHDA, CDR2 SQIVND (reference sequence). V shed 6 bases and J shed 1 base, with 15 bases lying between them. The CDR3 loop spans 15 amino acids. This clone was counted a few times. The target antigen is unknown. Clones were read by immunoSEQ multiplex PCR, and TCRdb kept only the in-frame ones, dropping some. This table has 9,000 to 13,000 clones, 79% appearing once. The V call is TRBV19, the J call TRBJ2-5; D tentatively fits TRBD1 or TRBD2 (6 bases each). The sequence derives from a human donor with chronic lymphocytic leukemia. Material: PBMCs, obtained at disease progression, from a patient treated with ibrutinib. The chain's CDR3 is CASRRLGGTQETQYF. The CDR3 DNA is TGTGCCAGTAGACGTTTAGGGGGGACCCAAGAGACCCAGTACTTC.